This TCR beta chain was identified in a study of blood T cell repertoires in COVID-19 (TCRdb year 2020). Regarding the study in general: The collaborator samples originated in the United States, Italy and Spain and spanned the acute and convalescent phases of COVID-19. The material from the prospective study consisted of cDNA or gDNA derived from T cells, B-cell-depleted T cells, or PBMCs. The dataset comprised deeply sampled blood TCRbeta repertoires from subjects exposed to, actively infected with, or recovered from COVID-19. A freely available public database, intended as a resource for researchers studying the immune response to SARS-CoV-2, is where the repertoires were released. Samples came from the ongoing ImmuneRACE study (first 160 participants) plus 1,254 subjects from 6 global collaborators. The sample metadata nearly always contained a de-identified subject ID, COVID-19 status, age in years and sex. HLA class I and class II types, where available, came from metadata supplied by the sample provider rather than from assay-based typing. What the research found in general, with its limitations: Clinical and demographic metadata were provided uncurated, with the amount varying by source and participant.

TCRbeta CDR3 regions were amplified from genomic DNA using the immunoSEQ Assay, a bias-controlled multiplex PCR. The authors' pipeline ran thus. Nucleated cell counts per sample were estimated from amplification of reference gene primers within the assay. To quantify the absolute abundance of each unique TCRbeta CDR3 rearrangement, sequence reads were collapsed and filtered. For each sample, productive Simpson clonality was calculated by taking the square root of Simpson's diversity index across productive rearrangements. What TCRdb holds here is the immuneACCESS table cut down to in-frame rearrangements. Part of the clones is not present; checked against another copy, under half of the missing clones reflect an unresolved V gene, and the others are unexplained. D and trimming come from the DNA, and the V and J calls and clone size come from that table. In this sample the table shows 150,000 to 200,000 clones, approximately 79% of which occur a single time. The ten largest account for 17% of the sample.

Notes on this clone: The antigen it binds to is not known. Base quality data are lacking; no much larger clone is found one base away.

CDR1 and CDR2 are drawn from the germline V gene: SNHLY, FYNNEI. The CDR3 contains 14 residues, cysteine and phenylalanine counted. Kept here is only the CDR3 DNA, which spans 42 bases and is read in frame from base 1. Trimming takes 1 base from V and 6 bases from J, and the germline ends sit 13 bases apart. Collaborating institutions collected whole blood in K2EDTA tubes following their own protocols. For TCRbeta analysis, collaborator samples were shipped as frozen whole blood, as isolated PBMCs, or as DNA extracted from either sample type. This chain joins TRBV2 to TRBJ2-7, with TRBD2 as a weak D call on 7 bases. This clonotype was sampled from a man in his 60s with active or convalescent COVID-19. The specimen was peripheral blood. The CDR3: CASSEDAGAGEQYF. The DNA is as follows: TGTGCCAGCAGTGAAGATGCGGGGGCCGGCGAGCAGTACTTC.